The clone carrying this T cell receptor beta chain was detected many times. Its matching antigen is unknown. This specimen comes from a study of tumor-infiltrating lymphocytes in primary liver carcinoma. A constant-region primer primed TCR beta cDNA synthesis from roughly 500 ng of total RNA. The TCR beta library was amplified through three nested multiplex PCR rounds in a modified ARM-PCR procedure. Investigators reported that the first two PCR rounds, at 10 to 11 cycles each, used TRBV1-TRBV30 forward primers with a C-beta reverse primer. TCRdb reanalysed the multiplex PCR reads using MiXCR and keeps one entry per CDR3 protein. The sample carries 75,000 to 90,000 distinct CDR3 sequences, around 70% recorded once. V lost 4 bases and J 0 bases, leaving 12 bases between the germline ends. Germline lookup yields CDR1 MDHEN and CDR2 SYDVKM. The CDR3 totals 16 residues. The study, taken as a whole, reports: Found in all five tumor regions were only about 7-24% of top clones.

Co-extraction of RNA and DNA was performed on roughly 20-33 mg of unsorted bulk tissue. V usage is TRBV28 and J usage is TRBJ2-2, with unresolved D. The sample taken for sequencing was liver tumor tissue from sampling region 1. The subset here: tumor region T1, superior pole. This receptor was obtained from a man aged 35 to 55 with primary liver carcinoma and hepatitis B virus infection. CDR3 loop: CASSSWTLANTGELFF. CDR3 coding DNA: TGTGCCAGCAGTTCCTGGACGTTAGCGAACACCGGGGAGCTGTTTTTT.